The source of this TCR beta chain is a study of blood T cell repertoires in COVID-19. About the study: The United States, Italy and Spain provided the acute and convalescent COVID-19 samples. The cDNA or gDNA used as material had been derived from T cells, B-cell-depleted T cells, or PBMCs.

Original processing notes: Reference gene primer amplification in the assay estimated nucleated cell counts. Profiling relied on immunoSEQ multiplex PCR, and the TCRdb table lists in-frame clones only, not all of them. For V, J and clone size, that table is used; D and trimming come from the DNA. Counted here are hundreds of thousands of clones, roughly 86% occurring once; the ten biggest clones make up 6% to 8%. Germline V gene lookup returns CDR1 SGDLS and CDR2 YYNGEE. Losses at the gene ends were 3 bases for V and 5 bases for J; bases not matched to a gene: 4. The CDR3 totals 13 residues. Seattle-derived patients entered the study during active infection and were followed longitudinally.

The specimen was peripheral blood. The gene calls are TRBV9 and TRBJ2-5, with 7 bases fitting TRBD2. This TCR was sampled from a woman aged 65 to 85 with COVID-19, enrolled during active disease. The CDR3 nucleotides read TGTGCCAGCAGCGGTGGGCGGGGGGAGACCCAGTACTTC. Translating gives CASSGGRGETQYF.